These 30 T cell receptor beta chains were sequenced from one sample in a study of shared clonotypes between healthy human individuals. Measured with immunoSEQ multiplex PCR; TCRdb has only the in-frame clones, and not every one. The data contain some 2.4 million clones, approximately 94% of them singletons. The sequenced sample consisted of naive CD4+ T cells from PBMCs. Subset described: CD45RA+ positively selected. The receptors originated from a man younger than 35 in good health. Some clones in this sample may be carry-over from other donors' samples.

This chain connects TRBV28 to TRBJ2-4; 7 bases match TRBD1. Germline assignment: CDR1 MDHEN and CDR2 SYDVKM. CDR3 size: 14 residues. Trimming removed 3 bases from V and 4 bases from J; junction bases left unmatched: 3. The CDR3 sequence: CASSFGDSKNIQYF. The CDR3 DNA reads as TGTGCCAGCAGTTTTGGGGACAGTAAAAACATTCAGTACTTC.

V and J are TRBV6-6 and TRBJ1-2; D gene uncertain. V lost 0 bases and J 5 bases, leaving 4 bases between the germline ends. Germline loops: CDR1 MNHNY, CDR2 SVGAGI (reference sequence). This CDR3 is built from 12 residues. The CDR3 spells CASSYSQYGYTF. In nucleotides, the CDR3 is TGTGCCAGCAGTTACTCGCAGTATGGCTACACCTTC.

The rearrangement links TRBV5-1 to TRBJ2-2; D ambiguous. The CDR3 extends over 15 amino acids. Trimming took 8 bases from V and 0 from J, leaving 14 bases between them. Germline CDR1 SGHRS, CDR2 YFSETQ. The CDR3 nucleotides are TGCGCCAGTTCGAATCGAACAACGAACACCGGGGAGCTGTTTTTT. This encodes CASSNRTTNTGELFF.

This chain connects TRBV4-1 to TRBJ2-1, with D possibly being TRBD2 (5 bases). The CDR3 has 16 amino acids. Per germline, CDR1 MGHRA and CDR2 YSYEKL. Trimming left V 6 bases short and J 9 bases short, with 24 bases between. The CDR3 is CASRFFPLASYPEQFF. In nucleotides, the CDR3 is TGCGCCAGCAGGTTTTTCCCCTTAGCGTCCTACCCTGAGCAGTTCTTC.

Worth noting for this clone: The same CDR3 also results from other DNA sequences found in this sample. The J gene is TRBJ2-3, the V gene TRBV7-3; D gene ambiguous. V lost 2 bases, J lost 5 bases, and 5 bases lay in between. This CDR3 has 12 residues. Germline-derived CDR1 and CDR2 are SGHTA and FQGTGA. Here the CDR3 DNA reads TGTGCCAGCAGCTTATTGGGAGATACGCAGTATTTT. Translation: CASSLLGDTQYF.

As regards this clone: The same CDR3 can be traced to other DNA sequences in this sample. V usage is TRBV5-1 and J usage is TRBJ2-7; D gene unclear. In germline, CDR1 is SGHRS, CDR2 YFSETQ. This CDR3 has 13 residues. The V and J ends lost 1 base and 0 bases respectively, with 5 bases between them. As DNA, the CDR3 is TGCGCCAGCAGCTTGTTCAGCTCCTACGAGCAGTACTTC. Translation gives CASSLFSSYEQYF.

The gene calls are TRBV6-5 and TRBJ2-1; D uncertain. Germline V lookup: CDR1 MNHEY, CDR2 SVGAGI. Trimming shortened V by 0 bases and J by 1 base, and 10 bases separated the two germline ends. The CDR3 consists of 16 residues. The CDR3 region is CASSYSWARSYNEQFF. The CDR3 region has the DNA TGTGCCAGCAGTTACTCTTGGGCCAGGTCCTACAATGAGCAGTTCTTC.

This clone was counted only a few times. This chain links TRBV4-1 with TRBJ1-1; D perhaps matches TRBD1 (6 bases). CDR3 size: 12 residues. Germline values: CDR1 MGHRA, CDR2 YSYEKL. Trimming cost V 5 bases and J 7 bases, with 11 bases left between them. This CDR3 reads CASSFPQGEAFF. In DNA form, the CDR3 reads TGCGCCAGCAGCTTCCCACAGGGTGAAGCTTTCTTT.

This clone has only one observation. The sample contains more than one DNA sequence encoding this CDR3. The V and J genes are TRBV28 and TRBJ2-5; no definite D call. This CDR3 is 14 amino acids long. Trimming shortened V by 3 bases and J by 1 base, and 9 bases separated the two germline ends. Germline V gene data show CDR1 as MDHEN and CDR2 as SYDVKM. This CDR3 reads CASSLSSAQETQYF. CDR3 in DNA: TGTGCCAGCAGTTTGTCGTCAGCCCAAGAGACCCAGTACTTC.

This rearrangement joins TRBV29-1 to TRBJ2-1; 8 bases align to TRBD1. Trimming took 4 bases from V and 5 from J; bases not matched to a gene: 7. CDR1 SQVTM and CDR2 ANQGSEA come from the germline V gene. This CDR3 region has 14 residues. The CDR3 region has the DNA TGCAGCGTTGTCAGGCAGGGGGCGGACAATGAGCAGTTCTTC. Its translation is CSVVRQGADNEQFF.

The chain combines TRBV19 with TRBJ2-1, with 7 positions matching TRBD1. Trimming removed 7 bases from V and 4 bases from J; junction bases left unmatched: 7. This CDR3 spans 14 amino acids. Per the germline V gene, CDR1 is LNHDA and CDR2 is SQIVND (reference sequence). The CDR3, as DNA: TGTGCCAGTACTCTGGGGGACAGATACAATGAGCAGTTCTTC. Translating it yields CASTLGDRYNEQFF.

J is TRBJ1-3 and V is TRBV19, with D perhaps TRBD1 (5 bases). CDR3 length equals 15 residues. Germline lookup yields CDR1 LNHDA and CDR2 SQIVND (reference sequence). Trimming stripped 5 bases from V and 4 bases from J, with 15 bases between. The CDR3: CASSWGMTAGNTIYF. CDR3 DNA sequence: TGTGCCAGTAGTTGGGGCATGACAGCCGGAAACACCATATATTTT. The complete variable domain, with remaining parts taken from reference TRBV19 and TRBJ1-3, reads DGGITQSPKYLFRKEGQNVTLSCEQNLNHDAMYWYRQDPGQGLRLIYYSQIVNDFQKGDIAEGYSVSREKKESFPLTVTSAQKNPTAFYLCASSWGMTAGNTIYFGEGSWLTVV.

The chain recombines TRBV6-5 with TRBJ2-7, with TRBD1 identical over 10 bases. Germline values: CDR1 MNHEY, CDR2 SVGAGI. V shed 6 bases, J shed 5 bases, and the junction held 7 bases outside the gene matches. This CDR3 contains 14 residues. The CDR3 loop reads CASSRTGGRDEQYF. In nucleotides, the CDR3 is TGTGCCAGCAGCCGGACAGGGGGAAGGGACGAGCAGTACTTC.

This chain connects TRBV5-1 to TRBJ2-1; 12 nucleotides match TRBD2. The germline CDR1 and CDR2 sequences are SGHRS and YFSETQ. The V gene end was trimmed by 4 bases and the J gene end by 8 bases; junction bases not matched to a gene: 7. The CDR3 runs to 15 residues. The CDR3 spells CASSLTSGRMDEQFF. Here the CDR3 DNA reads TGCGCCAGCAGCCTGACTAGCGGGAGAATGGATGAGCAGTTCTTC. Based on the CDR3 plus reference TRBV5-1 and TRBJ2-1, the full variable domain is KAGVTQTPRYLIKTRGQQVTLSCSPISGHRSVSWYQQTPGQGLQFLFEYFSETQRNKGNFPGRFSGRQFSNSRSEMNVSTLELGDSALYLCASSLTSGRMDEQFFGPGTRLTVL.

The rearrangement uses TRBV7-3 and TRBJ1-6; D remains ambiguous. With 0 bases removed from V and 7 bases from J, the gap between germline ends came to 4 bases. The germline CDR1 and CDR2 sequences are SGHTA and FQGTGA. CDR3 length: 13 amino acids. CDR3 sequence reads: CASSLTMNSPLHF. Here the CDR3 DNA reads TGTGCCAGCAGCTTAACGATGAATTCACCCCTCCACTTT.

Comments on this clone: Other nucleotide sequences in the sample specify the same CDR3. The chain combines TRBV7-3 with TRBJ2-6; D not certain. Trimming shortened V by 3 bases and J by 2 bases, and 5 bases separated the two germline ends. CDR1 is SGHTA and CDR2 is FQGTGA in the germline V gene. There are 14 residues in the CDR3. The CDR3 coding sequence is TGTGCCAGCAGCTTCCGTCCTGGGGCCAACGTCCTGACTTTC. Protein sequence: CASSFRPGANVLTF. Filled out from reference TRBV7-3 and TRBJ2-6, the complete variable domain reads GAGVSQTPSNKVTEKGKYVELRCDPISGHTALYWYRQSLGQGPEFLIYFQGTGAADDSGLPNDRFFAVRPEGSVSTLKIQRTERGDSAVYLCASSFRPGANVLTFGAGSRLTVL.

The rearrangement links TRBV6-6 to TRBJ2-3; possible D gene TRBD2, 6 bases. V gave up 6 bases and J gave up 8 bases, with 12 bases separating them. Germline lookup yields CDR1 MNHNY and CDR2 SVGAGI (reference sequence). The CDR3 runs 12 residues. CDR3 nucleotide sequence: TGTGCCAGCAGGGGGGACTCCCTTACGCAGTATTTT. Protein sequence: CASRGDSLTQYF.

This chain uses TRBV30 with TRBJ1-4; 8 positions match TRBD1. J was trimmed by 11 bases and V by 5 bases; bases with no gene match: 7. Germline V gene lookup returns CDR1 GTSNPN and CDR2 SVGIG (reference sequence). CDR3 length equals 12 residues. CDR3 residues: CAWDRGLQKLFF. The CDR3 DNA is TGTGCCTGGGACAGGGGTTTGCAGAAACTGTTTTTT.

Note on this clone: Other DNA sequences of this sample code for an identical CDR3. The CDR3 bases are TGTGCCAGCAGTTTGCAAGGCACTGAAGCTTTCTTT. It is translated as CASSLQGTEAFF. The chain carries TRBV28 and TRBJ1-1; D remains ambiguous. In germline, CDR1 is MDHEN, CDR2 SYDVKM. V was pared by 3 bases and J by 4 bases, with 6 bases between. The CDR3 sequence is 12 residues long.

The genes are TRBV7-2 and TRBJ1-3, with 7 bases that match TRBD1. CDR3 length: 16 residues. Germline assignment: CDR1 SGHTA and CDR2 FQGNSA. V shed 6 bases, J shed 2 bases, and the junction held 10 bases outside the gene matches. CDR3 sequence (DNA): TGTGCCAGCAGTCCCGAGACAGGGCCGGCTGGAAACACCATATATTTT. This codes for CASSPETGPAGNTIYF.

The V gene is TRBV5-1, the J gene TRBJ1-1; D gene unclear. From germline, CDR1 is SGHRS and CDR2 YFSETQ. Trimming removed 0 bases from V and 1 base from J, with 10 bases in between. This CDR3 is 15 amino acids long. CDR3 in amino acids: CASSLVPDPNTEAFF. CDR3 DNA: TGCGCCAGCAGCTTGGTCCCGGACCCGAACACTGAAGCTTTCTTT.

With regard to this clone: Compared with germline, one end of the junction differs, possibly owing to a read error. Other DNA sequences in the same sample also yield this CDR3. The V call is TRBV19, the J call TRBJ1-5; TRBD1 is a possible D gene (5 bases). The CDR3 is 15 amino acids. Germline CDR1 is LNHDA and CDR2 is SQIVND (reference sequence). CDR3 nucleotide sequence: TGCGCCAGTGGCGGGGAGACAGAGCCCTATCAGCCCCAGCATTTT. This codes for CASGGETEPYQPQHF. The variable domain in full, completed from reference TRBV19 and TRBJ1-5, reads DGGITQSPKYLFRKEGQNVTLSCEQNLNHDAMYWYRQDPGQGLRLIYYSQIVNDFQKGDIAEGYSVSREKKESFPLTVTSAQKNPTAFYLCASGGETEPYQPQHFGDGTRLSIL.

This sequence joins TRBV18 and TRBJ2-2, with 9 nucleotides matching TRBD1. Losses at the gene ends were 4 bases for V and 4 bases for J; bases not matched to a gene: 4. Germline-derived CDR1 and CDR2 are KGHSH and LQKENI. This CDR3 region has 15 residues. The CDR3 sequence is CASSLGTGSTGELFF. DNA for the CDR3: TGTGCCAGCTCACTCGGGACAGGGTCCACCGGGGAGCTGTTTTTT.

The genes are TRBV28 and TRBJ1-2; 8 bases fit TRBD1. Trimming removed 1 base from V and 3 bases from J; junction bases left unmatched: 10. CDR1 is MDHEN, CDR2 SYDVKM, per germline. This CDR3 comprises 17 residues. The CDR3 nucleotides read TGTGCCAGCAGTTTATTTCAGGGGGCCGGGCCAGACTATGGCTACACCTTC. It encodes CASSLFQGAGPDYGYTF.

V gene TRBV30 combines with J gene TRBJ2-7; the match to TRBD2 covers 7 bases. The CDR3 is 16 residues long. CDR1 is GTSNPN, CDR2 SVGIG, per germline (reference sequence). The J segment lost 3 bases and the V segment lost 3 bases, leaving 14 bases of the junction unmatched. The CDR3 loop is CAWRPLDGREIYEQYF. The CDR3 DNA reads as TGTGCCTGGAGGCCGTTGGATGGGCGGGAGATCTACGAGCAGTACTTC.

The chain uses TRBV28 and TRBJ2-3; D is perhaps TRBD1 (6 bases). The CDR3 covers 12 residues. Trimming cost V 4 bases and J 14 bases, with 16 bases left between them. Per the germline V gene, CDR1 is MDHEN and CDR2 is SYDVKM. CDR3 nucleotides: TGTGCCAGCAGTTCCACTCAGGGGTTTTCGTATTTT. The encoded protein is CASSSTQGFSYF.

Regarding this clone: The junction departs from the called germline gene at one end, perhaps through a read error. V gene TRBV7-9 combines with J gene TRBJ2-7; either TRBD1 or TRBD2 may supply D (6 bases each). The CDR3 is 16 residues long. Germline V lookup: CDR1 SEHNR, CDR2 FQNEAQ (reference sequence). CDR3 in amino acids: CASSLATPGASDEQYF. In nucleotides, the CDR3 is TGTGCCAGCAGCCTAGCGACACCAGGGGCGAGTGACGAGCAGTACTTC.

Remarks on this clone: Other DNA sequences in this sample translate to the same CDR3. This chain connects TRBV28 to TRBJ2-1; possibly TRBD2 for D (5 bases). CDR1 MDHEN and CDR2 SYDVKM come from the germline V gene. The CDR3 loop spans 15 amino acids. Trimming took off 6 bases at V and 0 bases at J, with 12 bases between the two ends. CDR3 nucleotide sequence: TGTGCCAGCAGACCAGGTGGGAGCTCCTACAATGAGCAGTTCTTC. Protein product: CASRPGGSSYNEQFF.

CDR3 sequence: CASSWGTPTDTQYF. CDR3 DNA: TGTGCCAGCAGTTGGGGGACCCCCACAGATACGCAGTATTTT. The chain has TRBV6-4 and TRBJ2-3, with D possibly being TRBD1 or TRBD2 (5 bases each). CDR3 size: 14 residues. V was shortened by 5 bases and J by 2 bases, with 11 bases between the two germline ends. The germline V gene has CDR1 MRHNA and CDR2 SNTAGT.

The CDR3 DNA is TGTGCCAGTAGTATAGGGGGGACAGGGACGTGGGTGACTGAAGCTTTCTTT. Its protein is CASSIGGTGTWVTEAFF. V gene TRBV19 combines with J gene TRBJ1-1; 9 bases line up with TRBD1. Germline values: CDR1 LNHDA, CDR2 SQIVND (reference sequence). The ends lost 1 base at V and 5 bases at J; junction bases unmatched: 11. The CDR3 sequence is 17 residues long.